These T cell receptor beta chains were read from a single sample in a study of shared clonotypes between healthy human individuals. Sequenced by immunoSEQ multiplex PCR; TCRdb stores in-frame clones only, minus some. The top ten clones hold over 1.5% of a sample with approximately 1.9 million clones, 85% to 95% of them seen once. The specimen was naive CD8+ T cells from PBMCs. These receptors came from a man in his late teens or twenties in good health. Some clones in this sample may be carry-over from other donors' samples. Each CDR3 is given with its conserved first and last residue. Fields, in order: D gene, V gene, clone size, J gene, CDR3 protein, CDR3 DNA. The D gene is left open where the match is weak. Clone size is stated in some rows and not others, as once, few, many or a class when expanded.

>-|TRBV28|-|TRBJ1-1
CASSLGGGATEAFF
TGTGCCAGCAGTTTAGGCGGCGGGGCTACTGAAGCTTTCTTT
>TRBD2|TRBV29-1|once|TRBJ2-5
CSVDGLLAGAGETQYF
TGCAGCGTTGACGGACTATTAGCGGGAGCCGGAGAGACCCAGTACTTC
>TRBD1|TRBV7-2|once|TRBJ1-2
CASSWGTGGNYGYTF
TGTGCCAGCAGCTGGGGGACAGGAGGCAACTATGGCTACACCTTC
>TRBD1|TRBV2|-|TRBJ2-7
CASSQLTGDSYEQYF
TGTGCCAGCAGTCAACTTACAGGGGATTCCTACGAGCAGTACTTC
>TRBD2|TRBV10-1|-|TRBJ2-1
CASRLPSGSSYNEQFF
TGCGCCAGCAGGTTGCCTAGCGGCAGCTCCTACAATGAGCAGTTCTTC
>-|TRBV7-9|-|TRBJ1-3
CASSYRDRLFSGNTIYF
TGTGCCAGCAGTTATCGGGACCGACTATTCTCTGGAAACACCATATATTTT
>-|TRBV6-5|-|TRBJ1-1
CASGLGGTEAFF
TGTGCCAGCGGGCTCGGGGGCACTGAAGCTTTCTTT
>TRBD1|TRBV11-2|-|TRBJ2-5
CASSLDLIGQGHQETQYF
TGTGCCAGCAGCTTAGATCTGATAGGACAGGGCCACCAAGAGACCCAGTACTTC
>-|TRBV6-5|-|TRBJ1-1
CASRVTLNTEAFF
TGTGCCAGCAGGGTCACTTTGAACACTGAAGCTTTCTTT
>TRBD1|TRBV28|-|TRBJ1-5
CASRGGGQPQHF
TGTGCCAGCAGGGGAGGGGGCCAGCCCCAGCATTTT
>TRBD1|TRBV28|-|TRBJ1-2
CASSSPPWTGGYTF
TGTGCCAGCAGTTCCCCACCGTGGACAGGAGGCTACACCTTC
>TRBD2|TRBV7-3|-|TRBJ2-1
CASSSSPGLALYNEQFF
TGTGCCAGCAGCTCCAGTCCGGGACTAGCGTTGTACAATGAGCAGTTCTTC
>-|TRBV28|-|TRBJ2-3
CASSLLRASRTDTQYF
TGTGCCAGCAGTTTATTAAGGGCTAGCCGCACAGATACGCAGTATTTT
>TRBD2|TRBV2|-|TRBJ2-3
CASSSPGLAGVWSTDTQYF
TGTGCCAGCAGCTCGCCGGGACTAGCGGGAGTTTGGAGCACAGATACGCAGTATTTT
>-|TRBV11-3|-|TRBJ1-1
CASSWTGNTEAFF
TGTGCCAGCAGCTGGACGGGGAACACTGAAGCTTTCTTT
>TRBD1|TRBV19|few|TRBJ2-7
CASRGQGAYEQYF
TGTGCCAGTAGGGGACAGGGGGCCTACGAGCAGTACTTC
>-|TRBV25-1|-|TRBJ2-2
CASSEYRTDSTNTGELFF
TGTGCCAGCAGTGAATATCGCACGGACTCTACGAACACCGGGGAGCTGTTTTTT
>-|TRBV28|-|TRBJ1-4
CASSLSNRRGEKLFF
TGTGCCAGCAGTTTGAGCAACAGGCGGGGTGAAAAACTGTTTTTT
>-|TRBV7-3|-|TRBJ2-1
CASSPSGGFPNNEQFF
TGTGCCAGCAGCCCCAGCGGTGGTTTCCCAAACAATGAGCAGTTCTTC
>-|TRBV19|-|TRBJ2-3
CASSTRGVSTDTQYF
TGTGCCAGTAGTACCCGGGGCGTGAGCACAGATACGCAGTATTTT
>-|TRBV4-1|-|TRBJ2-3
CASSQGGGTDTQYF
TGCGCCAGCAGCCAGGGGGGCGGCACAGATACGCAGTATTTT
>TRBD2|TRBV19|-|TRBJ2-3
CASSITSALGDTQYF
TGTGCCAGTAGTATTACTAGCGCTCTCGGTGATACGCAGTATTTT
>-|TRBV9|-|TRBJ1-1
CASSVGGLGTEAFF
TGTGCCAGCAGCGTAGGTGGGCTGGGCACTGAAGCTTTCTTT
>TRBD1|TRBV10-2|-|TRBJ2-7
CASSETRQGGEQYF
TGCGCCAGCAGTGAGACCAGACAGGGTGGGGAGCAGTACTTC
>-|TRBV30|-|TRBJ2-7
CAWSVGGAGEQYF
TGTGCCTGGAGTGTTGGAGGGGCGGGGGAGCAGTACTTC
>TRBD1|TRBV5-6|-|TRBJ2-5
CASSYAGQGEETQYF
TGTGCCAGCAGCTACGCCGGACAGGGCGAAGAGACCCAGTACTTC
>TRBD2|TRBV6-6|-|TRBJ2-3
CASSYWAGGVTDTQYF
TGTGCCAGCAGTTACTGGGCGGGAGGGGTCACAGATACGCAGTATTTT
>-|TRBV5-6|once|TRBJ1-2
CASSFRFADYYGYTF
TGTGCCAGCAGCTTTAGGTTCGCGGATTACTATGGCTACACCTTC
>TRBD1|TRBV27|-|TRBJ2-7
CASSLGGTGAFYEQYF
TGTGCCAGCAGTTTAGGTGGGACAGGGGCGTTCTACGAGCAGTACTTC
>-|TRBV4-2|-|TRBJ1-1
CASSGGWTEAFF
TGTGCCAGCAGTGGAGGGTGGACTGAAGCTTTCTTT
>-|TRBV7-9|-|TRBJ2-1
CASMHRDLYNEQFF
TGTGCCAGCATGCACAGGGACCTTTACAATGAGCAGTTCTTC
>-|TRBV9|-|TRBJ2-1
CASSAMTSRQFF
TGTGCCAGCAGCGCGATGACTAGTAGGCAGTTCTTC
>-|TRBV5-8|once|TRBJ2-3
CASRFPWGNVDTQYF
TGTGCCAGCAGATTTCCATGGGGTAATGTGGATACGCAGTATTTT
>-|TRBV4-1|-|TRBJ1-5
CASSQDPQGLYSNRPQHF
TGCGCCAGCAGCCAAGATCCCCAGGGGCTGTATAGCAATCGGCCCCAGCATTTT
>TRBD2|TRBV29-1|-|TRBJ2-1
CSVWGTSGSNEQFF
TGCAGCGTTTGGGGGACTAGCGGGAGCAATGAGCAGTTCTTC
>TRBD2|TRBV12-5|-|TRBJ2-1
CASGFGGRAYNEQFF
TGTGCTAGTGGTTTCGGCGGGAGGGCCTACAATGAGCAGTTCTTC
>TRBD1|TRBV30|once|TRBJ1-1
CAWDRGPNTEAFF
TGTGCCTGGGACAGGGGCCCGAACACTGAAGCTTTCTTT
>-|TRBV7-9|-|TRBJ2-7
CATGDEPYEQYF
TGTGCCACCGGGGACGAACCCTACGAGCAGTACTTC
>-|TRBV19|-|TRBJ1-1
CASSIYGGATEAFF
TGTGCCAGTAGTATCTACGGGGGCGCCACTGAAGCTTTCTTT
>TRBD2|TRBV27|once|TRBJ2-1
CASSPLAGGPSPYNEQFF
TGTGCCAGCAGCCCACTAGCGGGAGGGCCCAGCCCTTACAATGAGCAGTTCTTC
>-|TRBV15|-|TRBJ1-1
CATSSHTVRMNTEAFF
TGTGCCACCAGCTCGCATACAGTCAGGATGAACACTGAAGCTTTCTTT